This T cell receptor beta chain was sequenced in a study of shared clonotypes between healthy human individuals. Note on this clone: The antigen is not known.

Study results and limitations: Unshared clonotypes carried lower generation probabilities than those common to all four donors.

For each subset, genomic DNA was distributed in equal portions over several immunoSEQ plates. The table came from immunoSEQ multiplex PCR; TCRdb's copy has only in-frame clones and leaves some out. The sample gives 850,000 to 1,100,000 clones, around 77% of which show up once; about 0.94% is in the top ten. V lost 1 base and J 14 bases, leaving 17 bases between the germline ends. CDR3 length: 13 amino acids. Germline CDR1 and CDR2: MDHEN and SYDVKM. The V and J genes are TRBV28 and TRBJ1-2, with D uncertain. The sample taken for sequencing was memory CD4+ T cells from PBMCs. Stated subset: CD45RA-negative fraction. This clonotype was obtained from a man between 18 and 29 years old in good health. Some clones in this sample may be carry-over from other donors' samples. CDR3 protein: CASSLSGVPAWTF. The DNA for the CDR3 is TGTGCCAGCAGTTTATCTGGGGTCCCTGCTTGGACCTTC.